What follows are 13 T cell receptor beta chains derived from one specimen sequenced in a study of blood T cells in healthy people across ages. PCR was performed a second time for about 7 to 12 cycles using a sample-barcoded 5' primer and a J-beta primer mix. TCRdb itself ran the 5' RACE reads through MiXCR, one entry per CDR3 protein. The table records over a million distinct CDR3 sequences, almost 60% of them present only once. The sample taken for sequencing was blood. The receptors were gathered from a young man in good health.

The chain employs TRBV14 and TRBJ2-7, with a weak D call TRBD2 (6 bases). The ends were cut back, 1 base at V and 3 bases at J, with 16 bases in the middle. Germline V lookup: CDR1 SGHDN, CDR2 FVKESK. CDR3 length: 16 amino acids. The CDR3 loop reads CASSQVYGEESYEQYF. CDR3 nucleotides: TGTGCCAGCAGCCAAGTTTACGGGGAGGAAAGCTACGAGCAGTACTTC.

This sequence joins TRBV27 and TRBJ2-4; the match to TRBD2 covers 8 bases. The CDR3 is 15 residues long. Per the germline V gene, CDR1 is MNHEY and CDR2 is SMNVEV (reference sequence). With V trimmed by 6 bases and J by 7 bases, 11 bases remained unmatched. CDR3 nucleotides: TGTGCCAGCAGCCTGGGCGGGGGGATTCGGAACATTCAGTACTTC. Its protein is CASSLGGGIRNIQYF.

The chain combines TRBV28 with TRBJ1-4; 10 bases are a match to TRBD1. Germline CDR1 MDHEN, CDR2 SYDVKM. This CDR3 is built from 15 residues. After removal of 7 bases from V and 8 bases from J, the junction contained 10 bases not matched to a gene. CDR3 region: CASMADRGFWEKLFF. The CDR3, as DNA: TGTGCCAGCATGGCGGACAGGGGGTTTTGGGAAAAACTGTTTTTT.

The CDR3 DNA sequence: TGTGCCAGCAGCCCCCTCGGTCAGGGGGCTCTGAACACTGAAGCTTTCTTT. This codes for CASSPLGQGALNTEAFF. The rearrangement joins TRBV16 to TRBJ1-1, with 8 bases lining up with TRBD1. V shed 4 bases, J shed 0 bases, and the junction held 10 bases outside the gene matches. Germline V gene lookup returns CDR1 KGHSY and CDR2 FQNENV. The length of the CDR3 is 17 residues.

This clonotype was seen a few times. This sequence joins TRBV29-1 and TRBJ1-2; the D gene is possibly TRBD1 (6 bases). CDR1 is SQVTM and CDR2 is ANQGSEA in the germline V gene. This CDR3 has 14 amino acids. V was shortened by 4 bases and J by 8 bases, with 20 bases between the two germline ends. This chain's CDR3 is CSVGVQGLQEGYTF. In nucleotides, the CDR3 is TGCAGCGTTGGGGTTCAGGGGCTTCAAGAGGGCTACACCTTC.

This clonotype has more than one count but fewer than ten. The CDR3: CSARVWGGAEQYF. Here the CDR3 DNA reads TGCAGTGCTAGAGTATGGGGGGGCGCCGAGCAGTACTTC. The genes are TRBV20-1 and TRBJ2-7, with D possibly matching TRBD2 (7 bases). CDR1 and CDR2 (germline): DFQATT, SNEGSKA (reference sequence). This CDR3 contains 13 residues. The V end lost 1 base, the J end lost 6 bases, and 13 bases lay between the germline ends.

The V and J genes are TRBV7-9 and TRBJ2-7; perhaps D is TRBD1 or TRBD2 (5 bases each). Germline V gene lookup returns CDR1 SEHNR and CDR2 FQNEAQ (reference sequence). There are 15 residues in the CDR3. V dropped 5 bases and J dropped 4 bases, with 18 bases sitting between them. CDR3 coding DNA: TGTGCCAGCAGCCCAAGGGAATCCGAGGGGTACGAGCAGTACTTC. This codes for CASSPRESEGYEQYF.

This clonotype was detected a few times. The gene calls are TRBV29-1 and TRBJ2-1, with 11 positions matching TRBD1. The DNA end favors TRBJ2-7, so the J call may be wrong. CDR1 is SQVTM and CDR2 is ANQGSEA in the germline V gene. The CDR3 runs to 14 residues. The CDR3 is CSVEDRTGGGEQYF. CDR3 in DNA: TGCAGCGTTGAAGATCGGACAGGGGGCGGCGAGCAGTACTTC.

This chain joins TRBV5-1 and TRBJ2-1; 9 positions match TRBD2. The V gene's germline CDR1 is SGHRS and CDR2 YFSETQ. The CDR3 spans 19 residues. V lost 0 bases to trimming and J lost 4 bases; unmatched junction nucleotides: 14. The CDR3 loop is CASSLAERGAITMYNEQFF. The CDR3 nucleotides read TGCGCCAGCAGCTTGGCAGAGCGGGGGGCCATCACAATGTACAATGAGCAGTTCTTC.

The chain uses TRBV24-1 and TRBJ2-3; D remains ambiguous. There are 11 residues in the CDR3. Germline CDR1 and CDR2: KGHDR and SFDVKD. V gave up 2 bases and J gave up 9 bases, with 5 bases separating them. This chain's CDR3 is CATSDSWTQYF. In DNA, the CDR3 is TGTGCCACCAGTGATTCATGGACGCAGTATTTT.

The J gene is TRBJ1-1, the V gene TRBV29-1, with a weak D call TRBD1 (6 bases). There are 12 residues in the CDR3. Germline values: CDR1 SQVTM, CDR2 ANQGSEA. Trimming cost V 3 bases and J 5 bases, with 10 bases left between them. In DNA form, the CDR3 reads TGCAGCGTTGATAACAGGGCGACTGAAGCTTTCTTT. Its protein product is CSVDNRATEAFF.

This rearrangement joins TRBV4-1 to TRBJ1-2, with 8 positions matching TRBD1. V was clipped by 0 bases and J by 7 bases; unmatched bases: 10. The length of the CDR3 is 16 residues. Germline V CDR1 and CDR2: MGHRA, YSYEKL. The CDR3 bases are TGCGCCAGCAGCCAAGAATTTTTATCAGGGGGCAGTGGCTACACCTTC. Encoded protein: CASSQEFLSGGSGYTF.

J is TRBJ2-5 and V is TRBV28; 9 positions match TRBD1. Germline loops: CDR1 MDHEN, CDR2 SYDVKM. CDR3 length: 15 amino acids. V shed 5 bases, J shed 11 bases, and the junction held 15 bases outside the gene matches. CDR3 DNA sequence: TGTGCCAGCAGTATCCGCGGACAGGGGTTAGGGGAGCAGTACTTC. Translating gives CASSIRGQGLGEQYF.